The 11 T cell receptor beta chains below were found in one sample sequenced in a study of blood T cell repertoires in COVID-19. TCRdb's table, derived via immunoSEQ multiplex PCR, lists solely in-frame clones and lacks some. The sample has around 200,000 clones, 85% to 90% seen once; the top ten hold 1.2%. The source material was PBMCs or T cells enriched from blood (not recorded which). These TCRs come from a man younger than 45 who had recovered from COVID-19.

V gene TRBV15 combines with J gene TRBJ2-2; 8 bases match TRBD1. Losses at the gene ends were 3 bases for V and 6 bases for J; bases not matched to a gene: 12. Germline loops: CDR1 LNHNV, CDR2 YYDKDF (reference sequence). This CDR3 region has 17 residues. CDR3 region: CATSSPLTGVGAGELFF. The CDR3 coding sequence is TGTGCCACCAGCAGCCCCTTGACAGGGGTGGGCGCCGGGGAGCTGTTTTTT.

The gene calls are TRBV28 and TRBJ2-2, with TRBD1 identical over 10 bases. This CDR3 region has 16 residues. Trimming removed 1 base from V and 7 bases from J; junction bases left unmatched: 6. From germline, CDR1 is MDHEN and CDR2 SYDVKM. The CDR3 sequence is CASSLLGQGDRGELFF. For the CDR3, the DNA is TGTGCCAGCAGTTTATTAGGACAGGGGGATCGCGGGGAGCTGTTTTTT.

The genes are TRBV2 and TRBJ1-2, with a tentative D call TRBD1 (6 bases). The V end lost 6 bases, the J end lost 7 bases, and 21 bases lay between the germline ends. The V gene's germline CDR1 is SNHLY and CDR2 FYNNEI. The CDR3 extends over 15 amino acids. Written as DNA, the CDR3 is TGTGCCAGCAGAGACCGCGGGGGCAGGGTAGGTGGCTACACCTTC. Protein product: CASRDRGGRVGGYTF.

V and J are TRBV6-1 and TRBJ2-1; D gene uncertain. The V end was cut by 1 base, the J end by 4 bases, with 8 bases between. Per germline, CDR1 MNHNS and CDR2 SASEGT. This CDR3 has 14 amino acids. The CDR3 here is CASSEEIQYNEQFF. CDR3 DNA sequence: TGTGCCAGCAGTGAAGAAATACAGTACAATGAGCAGTTCTTC.

The chain has TRBV27 and TRBJ2-1; 10 bases align to TRBD2. The germline CDR1 and CDR2 sequences are MNHEY and SMNVEV (reference sequence). This CDR3 is 18 amino acids long. Losses at the gene ends were 4 bases for V and 1 base for J; bases not matched to a gene: 10. In DNA, the CDR3 is TGTGCCAGCAGTTCAAAAATACTAGCGGGGCTTTCCTACAATGAGCAGTTCTTC. This translates into CASSSKILAGLSYNEQFF.

V is TRBV27 and J is TRBJ2-5; the match to TRBD1 covers 11 bases. Germline loops: CDR1 MNHEY, CDR2 SMNVEV (reference sequence). After removal of 4 bases from V and 5 bases from J, the junction contained 9 bases not matched to a gene. The length of the CDR3 is 16 residues. The CDR3: CASSSTQDRGLETQYF. CDR3 nucleotides: TGTGCCAGCAGTTCTACTCAGGACAGGGGGCTGGAGACCCAGTACTTC.

This rearrangement joins TRBV30 to TRBJ2-5, with TRBD2 identical over 7 bases. The CDR3 contains 16 residues. Germline CDR1 and CDR2: GTSNPN and SVGIG (reference sequence). The V segment lost 0 bases and the J segment 3 bases; nucleotides outside the gene matches: 10. The CDR3 spells CAWSVWRGLAEETQYF. DNA for the CDR3: TGTGCCTGGAGTGTATGGCGAGGGCTAGCGGAAGAGACCCAGTACTTC.

This chain links TRBV7-2 with TRBJ2-5; 8 bases are shared with TRBD2. Germline CDR1 reads SGHTA; CDR2 reads FQGNSA. There are 16 residues in the CDR3. Trimming took 3 bases from V and 2 from J; bases not matched to a gene: 8. Here the CDR3 reads CASSLTGTRLQETQYF. The CDR3, as DNA: TGTGCCAGCAGCTTGACCGGGACTAGACTGCAAGAGACCCAGTACTTC.

The CDR3 coding sequence is TGTGCCAGCAGCCCTGCGGGCGGAGGGGTAGGCACTGAAGCTTTCTTT. Translation: CASSPAGGGVGTEAFF. This chain links TRBV7-8 with TRBJ1-1, with a tentative D call TRBD1 (5 bases). V lost 5 bases, J lost 4 bases, and 20 bases lay in between. There are 16 residues in the CDR3. Germline values: CDR1 SGHVS, CDR2 FQNEAQ.

This chain links TRBV24-1 with TRBJ2-2; 11 bases are a match to TRBD2. The germline CDR1 and CDR2 sequences are KGHDR and SFDVKD. The CDR3 extends over 19 amino acids. The V segment lost 5 bases and the J segment 3 bases; nucleotides outside the gene matches: 13. Here the CDR3 DNA reads TGTGCCACCAGTGGTTTTGGTTCGGGGACTAGCGGCTACACCGGGGAGCTGTTTTTT. Amino acid sequence: CATSGFGSGTSGYTGELFF.

V is TRBV3-1 (or the pseudogene TRBV3-2) and J is TRBJ2-3, with 7 positions matching TRBD2. Germline CDR1 reads LGHDT; CDR2 reads YNNKEL (reference sequence). The CDR3 has 17 amino acids. The ends lost 4 bases at V and 2 bases at J; junction bases unmatched: 12. The CDR3 protein is CASSPKTGGGLTDTQYF. DNA of the CDR3: TGTGCCAGCAGCCCTAAGACGGGGGGAGGCCTCACAGATACGCAGTATTTT.